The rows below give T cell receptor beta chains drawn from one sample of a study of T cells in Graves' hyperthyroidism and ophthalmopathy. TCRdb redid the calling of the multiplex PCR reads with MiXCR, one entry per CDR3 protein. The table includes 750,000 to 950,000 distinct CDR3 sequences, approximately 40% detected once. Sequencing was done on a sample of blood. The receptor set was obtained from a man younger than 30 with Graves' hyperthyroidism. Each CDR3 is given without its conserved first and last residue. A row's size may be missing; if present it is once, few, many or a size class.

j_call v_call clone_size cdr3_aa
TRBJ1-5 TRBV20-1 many SAVTGRHSNQPQH
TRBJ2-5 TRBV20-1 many SAAGTKETQY
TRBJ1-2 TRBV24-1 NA ATSDTGQGWF
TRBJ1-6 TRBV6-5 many ASSYQQGNSPLH
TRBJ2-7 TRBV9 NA ASSVADGLYEQY
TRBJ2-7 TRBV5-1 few ASSLEFHEQY
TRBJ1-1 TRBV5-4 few ASSVDRHTEAF
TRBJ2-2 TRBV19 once ASRGQGASGELF
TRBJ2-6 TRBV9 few ASSRSGGTGANVLT
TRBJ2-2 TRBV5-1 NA ASSFSRTGELF
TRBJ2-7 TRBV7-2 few ASSHDPLLEQY
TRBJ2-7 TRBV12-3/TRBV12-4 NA ASSPLQMGTGNNEQY
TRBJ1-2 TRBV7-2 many ASSLEAGLGTPYGYT
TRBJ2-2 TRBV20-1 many SARQGAGELF
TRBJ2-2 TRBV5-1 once ASSGRVDGELV
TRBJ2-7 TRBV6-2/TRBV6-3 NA ASSRSGQVAEQY
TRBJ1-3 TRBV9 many ASSTYSGNTIY
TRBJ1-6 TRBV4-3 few ASSQVNIGNSPLH
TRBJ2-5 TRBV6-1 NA ASAGDPSQETQY
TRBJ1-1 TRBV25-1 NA ASSQDVRPKTEAF
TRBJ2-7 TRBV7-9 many ASAGDYEQY
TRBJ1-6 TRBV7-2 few ASSLVNRVYNSPLH
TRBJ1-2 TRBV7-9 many ASSLQGESDYT
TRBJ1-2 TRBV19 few ASRPGQANYGYT
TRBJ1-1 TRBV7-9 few ASSFERVTEAF
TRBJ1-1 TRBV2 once ASSQDGQNTEAF
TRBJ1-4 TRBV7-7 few ASSLVGARTVREKLF
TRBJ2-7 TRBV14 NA ASSLTGQGEIYEQY
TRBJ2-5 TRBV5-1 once ASSLIMAETQY
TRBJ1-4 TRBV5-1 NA ASSSRQGATNEKLF
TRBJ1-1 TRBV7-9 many ASSLRQEMNTEAF
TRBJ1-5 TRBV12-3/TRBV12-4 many ASSLGGRSNQPQH
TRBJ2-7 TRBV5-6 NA ASSKDSGIYEQY
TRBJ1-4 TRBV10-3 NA AISDPAGTNEKLF
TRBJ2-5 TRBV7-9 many ASSLLTSRWETQY
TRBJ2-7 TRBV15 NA ATSRETDSLWYEQY
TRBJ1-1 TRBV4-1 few ASSQDRGTAREAF
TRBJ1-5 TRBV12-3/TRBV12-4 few ASSFPGEVDQPQH
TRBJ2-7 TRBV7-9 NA ASSLVGTGRGLEQY
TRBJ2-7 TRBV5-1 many ASSQQIRSEQY
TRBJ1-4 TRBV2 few ASSPSGTGIATNEKLF
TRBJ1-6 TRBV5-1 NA ASSFRQGYNSPLH
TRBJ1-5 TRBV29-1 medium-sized SVGGQGSNQPQH
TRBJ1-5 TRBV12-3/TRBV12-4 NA ASSLGENGNQPQH
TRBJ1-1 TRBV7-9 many ASSFGYTEAF
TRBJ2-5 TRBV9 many ASSAGLAGGETQY
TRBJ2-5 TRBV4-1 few ASSQSVSAAQY
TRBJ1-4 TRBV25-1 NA ASSARDVLKGRNEKLF
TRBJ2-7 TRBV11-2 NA ASSQFAQGAYEQY
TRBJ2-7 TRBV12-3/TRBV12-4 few ASSPDRVGVYEQY
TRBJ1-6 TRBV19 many ASSSGTYNSPLH
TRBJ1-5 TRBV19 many ASSMGQGARNQPQH
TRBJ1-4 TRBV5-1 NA ASSLGGSAATNEKLF
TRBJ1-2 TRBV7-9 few ASSLEGGIMDYT
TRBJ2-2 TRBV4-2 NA ASSQGTTGELF